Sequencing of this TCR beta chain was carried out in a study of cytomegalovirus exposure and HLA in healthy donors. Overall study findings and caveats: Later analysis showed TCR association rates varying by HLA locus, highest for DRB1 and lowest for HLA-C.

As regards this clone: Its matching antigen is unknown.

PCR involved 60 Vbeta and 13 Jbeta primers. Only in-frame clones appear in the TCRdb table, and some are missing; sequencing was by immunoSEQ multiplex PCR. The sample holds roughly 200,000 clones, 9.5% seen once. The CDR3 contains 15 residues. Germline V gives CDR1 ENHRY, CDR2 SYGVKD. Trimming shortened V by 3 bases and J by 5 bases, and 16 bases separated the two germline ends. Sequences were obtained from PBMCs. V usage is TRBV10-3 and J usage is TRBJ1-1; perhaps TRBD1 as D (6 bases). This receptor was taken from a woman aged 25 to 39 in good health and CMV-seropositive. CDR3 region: CAISELGPGVTEAFF. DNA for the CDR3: TGTGCCATCAGTGAACTTGGTCCAGGGGTTACTGAAGCTTTCTTT.